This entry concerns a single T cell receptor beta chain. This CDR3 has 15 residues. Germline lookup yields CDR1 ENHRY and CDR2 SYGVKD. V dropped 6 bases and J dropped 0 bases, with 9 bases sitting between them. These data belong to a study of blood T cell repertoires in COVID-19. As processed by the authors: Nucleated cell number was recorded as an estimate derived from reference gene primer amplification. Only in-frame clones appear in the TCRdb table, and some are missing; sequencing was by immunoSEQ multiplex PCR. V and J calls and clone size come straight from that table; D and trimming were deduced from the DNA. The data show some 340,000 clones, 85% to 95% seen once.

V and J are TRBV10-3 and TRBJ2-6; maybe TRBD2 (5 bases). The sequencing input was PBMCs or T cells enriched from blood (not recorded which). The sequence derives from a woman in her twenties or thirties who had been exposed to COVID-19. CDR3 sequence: CAIRVAGSGANVLTF. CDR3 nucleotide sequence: TGTGCCATCAGAGTCGCGGGCTCTGGGGCCAACGTCCTGACTTTC.